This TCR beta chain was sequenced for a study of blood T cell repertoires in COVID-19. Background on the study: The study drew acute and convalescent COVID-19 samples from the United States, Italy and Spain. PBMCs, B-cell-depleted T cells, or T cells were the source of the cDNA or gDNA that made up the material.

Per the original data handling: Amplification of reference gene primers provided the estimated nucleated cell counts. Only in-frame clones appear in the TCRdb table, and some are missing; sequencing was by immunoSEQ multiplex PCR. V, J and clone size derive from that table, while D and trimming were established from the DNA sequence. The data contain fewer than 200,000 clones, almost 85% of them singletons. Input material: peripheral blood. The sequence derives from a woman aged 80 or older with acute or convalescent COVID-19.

CDR3 bases: TGTGCCAGCAGCTTCGTGTCTAGCGGGAGTGTACGTACAGATACGCAGTATTTT. Amino acids: CASSFVSSGSVRTDTQYF. This chain links TRBV7-2 with TRBJ2-3; 10 positions match TRBD2. Germline CDR1 is SGHTA and CDR2 is FQGNSA. The ends lost 3 bases at V and 3 bases at J; junction bases unmatched: 12. This CDR3 contains 18 residues.